The 24 T cell receptor beta chains given below trace back to one sample, sequenced in a study of blood T cell repertoires in COVID-19. TCRdb's copy holds only in-frame clones and misses some; the assay was immunoSEQ multiplex PCR. The sample includes 65,000 to 90,000 clones, approximately 85% of them seen just once. The specimen sequenced was peripheral blood. All receptors come from a human donor in a cohort sampled during active COVID-19.

This sequence joins TRBV5-1 and TRBJ1-1; the D gene is possibly TRBD1 (6 bases). Germline V gives CDR1 SGHRS, CDR2 YFSETQ. The CDR3 is made up of 14 amino acids. Deletions cut 0 bases from V and 1 base from J, with 7 bases between. The CDR3 bases are TGCGCCAGCAGCTTGGGGACAGAGAACACTGAAGCTTTCTTT. Its protein is CASSLGTENTEAFF.

This chain joins TRBV4-3 and TRBJ2-7, with TRBD1 matching 9 bases. Trimming cost V 0 bases and J 5 bases; bases outside gene matches: 8. This CDR3 contains 16 residues. Germline lookup yields CDR1 LGHNA and CDR2 YSLEER. The CDR3 nucleotides read TGCGCCAGCAGCCAAGAGGAGGGACAGGGATTCCACGAGCAGTACTTC. Translated, it gives CASSQEEGQGFHEQYF.

CDR3 sequence (DNA): TGTGCCAGCAGCCAAGATCTTAATAGCGGGGCACAAGAGACCCAGTACTTC. This codes for CASSQDLNSGAQETQYF. The chain combines TRBV3-1 (or the pseudogene TRBV3-2) with TRBJ2-5, with 8 positions matching TRBD2. Germline loops: CDR1 LGHDT, CDR2 YNNKEL (reference sequence). This CDR3 has 17 amino acids. Trimming cost V 0 bases and J 2 bases; bases outside gene matches: 8.

The V gene is TRBV7-9, the J gene TRBJ2-3, with 8 bases matching TRBD2. CDR1 is SEHNR and CDR2 is FQNEAQ in the germline V gene (reference sequence). V dropped 5 bases and J dropped 2; count of bases not matched to a gene: 6. There are 15 residues in the CDR3. The CDR3 reads CASSASGGFTDTQYF. CDR3 sequence (DNA): TGTGCCAGCAGCGCGAGCGGGGGTTTCACAGATACGCAGTATTTT.

The J gene is TRBJ2-3, the V gene TRBV19, with a possible D match to TRBD1 (6 bases). V lost 5 bases, J lost 6 bases, and 21 bases lay in between. Germline V gene sequence: CDR1 LNHDA, CDR2 SQIVND (reference sequence). This CDR3 is built from 16 residues. Written as DNA, the CDR3 is TGTGCCAGTAGTGTCAGTCACGGGACACCCTGGGATACGCAGTATTTT. Protein product: CASSVSHGTPWDTQYF. The variable domain in full, with the rest retrieved from reference TRBV19 and TRBJ2-3, is DGGITQSPKYLFRKEGQNVTLSCEQNLNHDAMYWYRQDPGQGLRLIYYSQIVNDFQKGDIAEGYSVSREKKESFPLTVTSAQKNPTAFYLCASSVSHGTPWDTQYFGPGTRLTVL.

J is TRBJ1-3 and V is TRBV3-1 (or the pseudogene TRBV3-2); no reliable D call. The CDR3 covers 16 residues. Deletions cut 4 bases from V and 0 bases from J, with 13 bases between. The germline V gene encodes CDR1 LGHDT and CDR2 YNNKEL (reference sequence). The DNA of the CDR3 is TGTGCCAGCAGCCTCCTTGGGCAGAGCTCTGGAAACACCATATATTTT. Its translation is CASSLLGQSSGNTIYF.

This clone appeared a few times. The chain uses TRBV5-4 and TRBJ1-4, with 9 bases lining up with TRBD1. J lost 0 bases, V lost 2 bases, and 5 bases had no gene match. The CDR3 is 17 residues long. The germline V gene encodes CDR1 SGHNT and CDR2 YYREEE (reference sequence). CDR3 residues: CASSFGQGLATNEKLFF. For the CDR3, the DNA is TGTGCCAGCAGCTTTGGACAGGGGCTGGCAACTAATGAAAAACTGTTTTTT.

This clone was seen only a few times. V and J are TRBV9 and TRBJ1-1; 8 bases fit TRBD1. With 0 bases clipped from V and 5 bases from J, the junction kept 3 bases outside the gene matches. The germline gives CDR1 SGDLS, CDR2 YYNGEE. The CDR3 has 14 amino acids. The CDR3 DNA reads TGTGCCAGCAGCGTAGAAAGGACAGGGACTGAAGCTTTCTTT. Translating it yields CASSVERTGTEAFF.

The chain combines TRBV5-4 with TRBJ2-5, with 8 bases aligning to TRBD2. V gave up 2 bases and J gave up 2 bases; unmatched junction bases: 11. Germline V gene lookup returns CDR1 SGHNT and CDR2 YYREEE (reference sequence). CDR3 length: 17 residues. This chain's CDR3 is CASSFGAGAHIQETQYF. CDR3 sequence (DNA): TGTGCCAGCAGCTTCGGAGCGGGGGCCCACATTCAAGAGACCCAGTACTTC.

This clone has ten or more counts. The rearrangement joins TRBV12-3 or TRBV12-4 to TRBJ2-3; D call uncertain. The germline V and J ends were trimmed by 5 bases and 3 bases, with 9 bases remaining between them. The CDR3 has 13 amino acids. Here the CDR3 reads CASSAWSTDTQYF. The CDR3 DNA reads as TGTGCCAGCAGTGCGTGGAGTACAGATACGCAGTATTTT.

The V call is TRBV27, the J call TRBJ2-1; 10 nucleotides line up with TRBD2. This CDR3 is built from 16 residues. Trimming took 6 bases from V and 2 from J; bases not matched to a gene: 7. CDR1 and CDR2 (germline): MNHEY, SMNVEV (reference sequence). CDR3 in amino acids: CASSPMLAGAYNEQFF. The CDR3 DNA follows: TGTGCCAGCAGCCCCATGCTAGCGGGGGCCTACAATGAGCAGTTCTTC.

The gene calls are TRBV6-5 and TRBJ1-3, with D perhaps matching TRBD1 (5 bases). The V gene lost 6 bases and the J gene lost 2 bases, with 14 bases spanning the gap. CDR3 length: 15 amino acids. Germline V gene data show CDR1 as MNHEY and CDR2 as SVGAGI. CDR3 coding DNA: TGTGCCAGCAGGGCAGGGCAGGTGGCTGGAAACACCATATATTTT. This gives the protein CASRAGQVAGNTIYF.

The CDR3, as DNA: TGTGCCAGCAGAGTGACAGGAACCGACGAGCAGTACTTC. Its protein product is CASRVTGTDEQYF. The chain joins TRBV5-8 to TRBJ2-7, with D perhaps TRBD1 (6 bases). V was clipped by 5 bases and J by 5 bases, with 14 bases between them. Germline-derived CDR1 and CDR2 are SGHTS and YDEGEE. This CDR3 region has 13 residues.

V is TRBV19 and J is TRBJ2-3, with a tentative D call TRBD1 (6 bases). The CDR3 runs to 15 residues. V lost 6 bases, J lost 2 bases, and 15 bases lay in between. CDR1 and CDR2 (germline): LNHDA, SQIVND (reference sequence). The CDR3 nucleotides are TGTGCCAGTAGCCCCAGGGGTCCTCTCACAGATACGCAGTATTTT. Translating gives CASSPRGPLTDTQYF.

This sequence joins TRBV27 and TRBJ2-3, with D unresolved. V shed 5 bases and J shed 7 bases, with 16 bases lying between them. The CDR3 has 14 residues. Looked up from germline, CDR1 is MNHEY and CDR2 is SMNVEV (reference sequence). DNA of the CDR3: TGTGCCAGCAGTCCCCAACATGAGGCGAATACGCAGTATTTT. Amino acid sequence: CASSPQHEANTQYF.

V usage is TRBV20-1 and J usage is TRBJ2-5; D might be TRBD1 (7 bases). CDR1 and CDR2 from the germline V gene are DFQATT and SNEGSKA (reference sequence). This CDR3 spans 11 amino acids. The CDR3 protein is CSQGGRETQYF. CDR3 nucleotide sequence: TGCAGCCAGGGGGGCCGGGAGACCCAGTACTTC.

The V gene is TRBV7-8, the J gene TRBJ2-7; 8 bases map to TRBD2. Germline-derived CDR1 and CDR2 are SGHVS and FQNEAQ. With V trimmed by 7 bases and J by 6 bases, 14 bases remained unmatched. CDR3 size: 15 residues. The CDR3 coding sequence is TGTGCCAGCACCCTAGGGGGAGCGGGAGCTGGCGAGCAGTACTTC. Translation gives CASTLGGAGAGEQYF.

J is TRBJ2-5 and V is TRBV6-1; 7 nucleotides agree with TRBD1. CDR3 length: 16 residues. V was pared by 3 bases and J by 4 bases, with 11 bases of the junction left unmatched. CDR1 is MNHNS, CDR2 SASEGT, per germline. CDR3 nucleotide sequence: TGTGCCAGCAGTGATGGCAGGGGGATAGGGAGAGAGACCCAGTACTTC. The encoded protein is CASSDGRGIGRETQYF.

The gene calls are TRBV5-5 and TRBJ2-7, with a weak D call TRBD1 (5 bases). CDR1 is SGHKS, CDR2 YYEKEE, per germline (reference sequence). This CDR3 contains 14 residues. Trimming removed 1 base at V and 1 base at J, with 9 bases between. The CDR3 protein is CASSLSAGSYEQYF. CDR3 DNA: TGTGCCAGCAGCTTGTCAGCAGGGTCCTACGAGCAGTACTTC. Variable domain in full (rest from reference TRBV5-5 and TRBJ2-7): DAGVTQSPTHLIKTRGQQVTLRCSPISGHKSVSWYQQVLGQGPQFIFQYYEKEERGRGNFPDRFSARQFPNYSSELNVNALLLGDSALYLCASSLSAGSYEQYFGPGTRLTVT.

The V call is TRBV24-1, the J call TRBJ1-2; D is perhaps TRBD1 (5 bases). The germline gives CDR1 KGHDR, CDR2 SFDVKD. The V gene lost 3 bases and the J gene lost 3 bases, with 10 bases spanning the gap. The CDR3 length is 14 residues. The CDR3 loop reads CATSDVRAHYGYTF. CDR3 in DNA: TGTGCCACCAGTGATGTCAGGGCCCACTATGGCTACACCTTC.

V gene TRBV6-1 combines with J gene TRBJ2-7; TRBD1 matches at 9 bases. CDR1 MNHNS and CDR2 SASEGT come from the germline V gene. After removal of 3 bases from V and 10 bases from J, the junction contained 4 bases not matched to a gene. The CDR3 length is 12 residues. The CDR3 nucleotides are TGTGCCAGCAGTGATGGGACAGGGCTACAGTACTTC. Amino acids: CASSDGTGLQYF.

The chain uses TRBV5-4 and TRBJ2-3, with a possible D match to TRBD2 (6 bases). Germline V gene data show CDR1 as SGHNT and CDR2 as YYREEE (reference sequence). The CDR3 spans 12 residues. V gave up 6 bases and J gave up 6 bases, with 11 bases separating them. In DNA form, the CDR3 reads TGTGCCAGCAACGGGGGATCCGATACGCAGTATTTT. Translation: CASNGGSDTQYF.

The genes are TRBV6-2 or TRBV6-3 and TRBJ2-2; maybe TRBD2 (7 bases). The length of the CDR3 is 16 residues. Germline CDR1 is MNHEY and CDR2 is SVGEGT. Trimming shortened V by 3 bases and J by 4 bases, and 15 bases separated the two germline ends. CDR3 residues: CASSYQGRVSTGELFF. Written as DNA, the CDR3 is TGTGCCAGCAGTTATCAGGGGAGGGTTAGCACCGGGGAGCTGTTTTTT.

The rearrangement joins TRBV30 to TRBJ1-4; 9 bases match TRBD1. With 1 base clipped from V and 4 bases from J, the junction kept 4 bases outside the gene matches. Germline V gives CDR1 GTSNPN, CDR2 SVGIG (reference sequence). The CDR3 contains 15 residues. The CDR3 region has the DNA TGTGCCTGGAGTGGACAGGGGGGAAGTAATGAAAAACTGTTTTTT. Its translation is CAWSGQGGSNEKLFF.